The entry that follows covers one TCR beta chain sequence. The clone's antigen remains unknown. One base away there is no much larger clone; base qualities are not given. For every bulk PBMC sample, a fixed 350 ng of DNA was loaded. TCR beta CDR3 sequences were amplified from genomic DNA with the immunoSEQ TCRb Assay kit following manufacturer instructions. The KAPA Library Quantification Kit for Illumina platforms was used to quantify pooled libraries by qPCR. Sequencing of the pooled libraries was done on an Illumina NextSeq 500, with clustering at about 0.55-1.2 pM. As for the authors' bioinformatics: TCR data were analyzed with immunoSEQ ANALYZER and the R LymphoSeq package. A rearrangement efficiency score was calculated as productive divided by the sum of productive and non-productive CDR3 sequences. Clonality was measured with the Gini coefficient and diversity with the Renyi index at alpha=1, and both measures were compared pairwise between timepoints within each patient. In LymphoSeq, clonal relatedness was computed with an edit distance of 3 and repertoire similarity was computed with the Bhattacharyya coefficient. To classify response, a linear discriminant analysis based on week-3 changes in clonality and diversity was built with the R MASS and caret packages. TCRdb limited this immuneACCESS table to in-frame rearrangements with V and J called. A share of clones is missing; checked studies link under half to unresolved V genes, and the rest is unexplained. The DNA gave D and trimming, while V, J and clone size come from that table. The sample yields over 14,000 clones; about 84% were counted once. The ten most abundant clones make up about 4.6% of the sample.

Explained via the paper, the time point label denotes: pre-treatment baseline. Blood samples were taken at two points: before treatment (T0) and at week 3 (W3), which came after the first cycle of checkpoint blockade. Except for a couple of patients with rapid clinical progression, response was assessed 12 weeks after the first infusion by RECIST 1.1; disease control meant complete response, partial response or stable disease. Patients were not eligible if they had prior systemic cancer treatment, concomitant immunosuppressant therapy or synchronous other active malignancies. To track both circulating cells and T cell turnover, TCR beta was sequenced from bulk PBMC as well as from plasma cell-free DNA. Lymphoprep and SepMate tubes were used to isolate PBMC from blood, and red cell lysis was then performed. DNA from PBMC and sorted T cell subsets was extracted with QIAamp DNA Blood Mini kits. These data come from a study of blood T cell dynamics during melanoma immunotherapy (dated by TCRdb to 2018 to 2021). A note on the overall study: All patients had metastatic melanoma and were given first-line pembrolizumab or nivolumab plus ipilimumab as standard of care in the United Kingdom. Peripheral T cell receptor repertoires of metastatic melanoma patients were profiled before and after one cycle of checkpoint inhibitor therapy to find early correlates of response. The training cohort consisted of consecutive patients, while an additional independent group of patients from the same centre was pooled to form an external validation set. The study at large found these results: The relatively small sample size was acknowledged as potentially limiting generalization of the results. A bifurcated reorganization of the PBMC repertoire at W3, with increased clonality or increased diversity, was observed in patients who later achieved disease control, unlike in progressors. The study could not determine whether the T cell clones driving repertoire changes were melanoma-specific or reflected general immune activation.

Trimming removed 0 bases from V and 5 bases from J, leaving 6 bases between the germline ends. The CDR3 runs 14 residues from the cysteine to the phenylalanine. Here the CDR3 DNA is all that survives: 42 bases in frame from base 1. From the germline V gene, CDR1 is SGDLS and CDR2 is YYNGEE. The sample was blood, taken from a patient treated with checkpoint blockade. The chain links TRBV9 with TRBJ1-6; there is no confident call for the D gene. The sequence derives from a human donor with melanoma. The sequenced DNA is TGTGCCAGCAGCGTAGGACGGAATAATTCACCCCTCCACTTT. It translates to CASSVGRNNSPLHF.